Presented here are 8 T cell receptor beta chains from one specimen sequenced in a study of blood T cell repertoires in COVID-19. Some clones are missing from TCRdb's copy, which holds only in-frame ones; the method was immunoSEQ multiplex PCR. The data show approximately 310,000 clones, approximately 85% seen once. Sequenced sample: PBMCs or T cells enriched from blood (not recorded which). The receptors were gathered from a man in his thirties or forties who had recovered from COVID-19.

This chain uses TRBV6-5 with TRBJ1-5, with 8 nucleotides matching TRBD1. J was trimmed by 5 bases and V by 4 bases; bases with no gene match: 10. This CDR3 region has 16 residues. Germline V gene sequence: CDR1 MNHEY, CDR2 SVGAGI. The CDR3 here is CASSSKGGQGYQPQHF. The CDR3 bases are TGTGCCAGCAGTTCGAAAGGAGGACAGGGCTATCAGCCCCAGCATTTT.

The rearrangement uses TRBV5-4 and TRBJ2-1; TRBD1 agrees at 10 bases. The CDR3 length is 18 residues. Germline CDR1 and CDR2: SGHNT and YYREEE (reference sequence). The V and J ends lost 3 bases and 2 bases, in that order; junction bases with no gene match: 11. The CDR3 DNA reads TGTGCCAGCAGCTACCCCCTAGGACAGGGGGAAACCTACAATGAGCAGTTCTTC. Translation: CASSYPLGQGETYNEQFF.

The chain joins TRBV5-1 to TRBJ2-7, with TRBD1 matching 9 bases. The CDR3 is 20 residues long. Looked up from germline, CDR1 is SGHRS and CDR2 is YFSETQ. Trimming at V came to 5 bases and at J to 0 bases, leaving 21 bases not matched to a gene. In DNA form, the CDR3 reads TGCGCCAGCAGTCAGGAGGCCGGGACAGGGACCATACTCTTCTCCTACGAGCAGTACTTC. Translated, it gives CASSQEAGTGTILFSYEQYF.

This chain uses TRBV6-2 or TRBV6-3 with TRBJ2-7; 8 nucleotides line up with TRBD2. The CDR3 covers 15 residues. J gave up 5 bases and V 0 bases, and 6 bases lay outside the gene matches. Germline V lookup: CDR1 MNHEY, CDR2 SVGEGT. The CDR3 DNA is TGTGCCAGCAGTTACTCGAGGACTAGCACGGACGAGCAGTACTTC. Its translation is CASSYSRTSTDEQYF.

CDR3 nucleotides: TGTGCCAGCACTCACACTAGCGGGGGATACAATGAGCAGTTCTTC. It specifies CASTHTSGGYNEQFF. This chain connects TRBV13 to TRBJ2-1, with TRBD2 identical over 11 bases. Germline V gene sequence: CDR1 PRHDT, CDR2 FYEKMQ (reference sequence). The CDR3 extends over 15 amino acids. V gave up 7 bases and J gave up 4 bases; unmatched junction bases: 6.

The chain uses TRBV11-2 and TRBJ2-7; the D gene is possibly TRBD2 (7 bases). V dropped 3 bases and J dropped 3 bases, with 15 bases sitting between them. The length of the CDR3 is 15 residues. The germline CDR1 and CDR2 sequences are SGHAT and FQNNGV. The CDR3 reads CASSLSRGAGYEQYF. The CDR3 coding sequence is TGTGCCAGCAGCTTGTCCCGGGGGGCAGGCTACGAGCAGTACTTC. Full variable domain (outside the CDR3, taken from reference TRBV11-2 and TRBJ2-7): EAGVAQSPRYKIIEKRQSVAFWCNPISGHATLYWYQQILGQGPKLLIQFQNNGVVDDSQLPKDRFSAERLKGVDSTLKIQPAKLEDSAVYLCASSLSRGAGYEQYFGPGTRLTVT.

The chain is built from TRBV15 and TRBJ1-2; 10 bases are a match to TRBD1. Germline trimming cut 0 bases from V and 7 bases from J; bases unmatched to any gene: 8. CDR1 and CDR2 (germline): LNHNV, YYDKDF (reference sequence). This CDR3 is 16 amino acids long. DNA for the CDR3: TGTGCCACCAGCAGAGAACGAGGACAGGGGGTTGGTGGCTACACCTTC. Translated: CATSRERGQGVGGYTF.

Written as DNA, the CDR3 is TGTGCCAGTAGTATTACAGGGTTCAACAATGAGCAGTTCTTC. This gives the protein CASSITGFNNEQFF. The chain carries TRBV19 and TRBJ2-1; D perhaps matches TRBD1 (6 bases). The CDR3 runs 14 residues. The germline gives CDR1 LNHDA, CDR2 SQIVND (reference sequence). Trimming shortened V by 3 bases and J by 5 bases, and 11 bases separated the two germline ends. The full variable domain, completed using reference TRBV19 and TRBJ2-1, is DGGITQSPKYLFRKEGQNVTLSCEQNLNHDAMYWYRQDPGQGLRLIYYSQIVNDFQKGDIAEGYSVSREKKESFPLTVTSAQKNPTAFYLCASSITGFNNEQFFGPGTRLTVL.